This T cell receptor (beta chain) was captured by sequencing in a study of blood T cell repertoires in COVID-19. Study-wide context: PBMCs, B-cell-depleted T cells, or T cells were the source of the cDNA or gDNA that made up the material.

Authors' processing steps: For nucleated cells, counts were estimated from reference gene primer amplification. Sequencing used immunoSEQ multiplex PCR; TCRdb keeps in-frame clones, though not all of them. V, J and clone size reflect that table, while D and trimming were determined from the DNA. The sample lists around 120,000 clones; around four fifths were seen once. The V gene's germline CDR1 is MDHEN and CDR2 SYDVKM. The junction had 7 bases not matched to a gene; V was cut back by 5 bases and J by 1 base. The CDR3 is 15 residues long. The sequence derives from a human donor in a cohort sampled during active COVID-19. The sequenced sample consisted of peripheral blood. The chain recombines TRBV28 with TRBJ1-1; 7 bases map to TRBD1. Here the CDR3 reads CASSPRDRANTEAFF. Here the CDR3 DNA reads TGTGCCAGCAGTCCCCGAGACAGGGCGAACACTGAAGCTTTCTTT.